This T cell receptor (beta chain) is drawn from a study of T cells in women clearing cervical HPV infection. Study observations and caveats: Repertoire richness, not evenness, was significantly elevated in CIN3+ cases versus controls.

CDR3 size: 15 residues. Germline CDR1 LNHDA, CDR2 SQIVND (reference sequence). After removal of 6 bases from V and 3 bases from J, the junction contained 7 bases not matched to a gene. In regard to this clone: The antigen is not known. The CDR3 goes on 3 residues after the read ends, and that part is filled in from the germline J gene.

Here immunoSEQ multiplex PCR was the method, and the copy in TCRdb shows in-frame clones only, minus some. There are approximately 32,000 clones in the sample, with less than 9% held by the top ten. Input material: blood buffy coat. The chain joins TRBV19 to TRBJ1-5; 8 bases align to TRBD1. The clonotype originates from a woman between 18 and 69 years old with a cervical HPV16 infection that either progressed to CIN3+ or cleared (not recorded which). The CDR3 bases that were read are TGTGCCAGTAGGGGAGGGACAGGCAACAATCAGCCC. This gives the protein CASRGGTGNNQP. From start to end, the CDR3 is CASRGGTGNNQPQHF.